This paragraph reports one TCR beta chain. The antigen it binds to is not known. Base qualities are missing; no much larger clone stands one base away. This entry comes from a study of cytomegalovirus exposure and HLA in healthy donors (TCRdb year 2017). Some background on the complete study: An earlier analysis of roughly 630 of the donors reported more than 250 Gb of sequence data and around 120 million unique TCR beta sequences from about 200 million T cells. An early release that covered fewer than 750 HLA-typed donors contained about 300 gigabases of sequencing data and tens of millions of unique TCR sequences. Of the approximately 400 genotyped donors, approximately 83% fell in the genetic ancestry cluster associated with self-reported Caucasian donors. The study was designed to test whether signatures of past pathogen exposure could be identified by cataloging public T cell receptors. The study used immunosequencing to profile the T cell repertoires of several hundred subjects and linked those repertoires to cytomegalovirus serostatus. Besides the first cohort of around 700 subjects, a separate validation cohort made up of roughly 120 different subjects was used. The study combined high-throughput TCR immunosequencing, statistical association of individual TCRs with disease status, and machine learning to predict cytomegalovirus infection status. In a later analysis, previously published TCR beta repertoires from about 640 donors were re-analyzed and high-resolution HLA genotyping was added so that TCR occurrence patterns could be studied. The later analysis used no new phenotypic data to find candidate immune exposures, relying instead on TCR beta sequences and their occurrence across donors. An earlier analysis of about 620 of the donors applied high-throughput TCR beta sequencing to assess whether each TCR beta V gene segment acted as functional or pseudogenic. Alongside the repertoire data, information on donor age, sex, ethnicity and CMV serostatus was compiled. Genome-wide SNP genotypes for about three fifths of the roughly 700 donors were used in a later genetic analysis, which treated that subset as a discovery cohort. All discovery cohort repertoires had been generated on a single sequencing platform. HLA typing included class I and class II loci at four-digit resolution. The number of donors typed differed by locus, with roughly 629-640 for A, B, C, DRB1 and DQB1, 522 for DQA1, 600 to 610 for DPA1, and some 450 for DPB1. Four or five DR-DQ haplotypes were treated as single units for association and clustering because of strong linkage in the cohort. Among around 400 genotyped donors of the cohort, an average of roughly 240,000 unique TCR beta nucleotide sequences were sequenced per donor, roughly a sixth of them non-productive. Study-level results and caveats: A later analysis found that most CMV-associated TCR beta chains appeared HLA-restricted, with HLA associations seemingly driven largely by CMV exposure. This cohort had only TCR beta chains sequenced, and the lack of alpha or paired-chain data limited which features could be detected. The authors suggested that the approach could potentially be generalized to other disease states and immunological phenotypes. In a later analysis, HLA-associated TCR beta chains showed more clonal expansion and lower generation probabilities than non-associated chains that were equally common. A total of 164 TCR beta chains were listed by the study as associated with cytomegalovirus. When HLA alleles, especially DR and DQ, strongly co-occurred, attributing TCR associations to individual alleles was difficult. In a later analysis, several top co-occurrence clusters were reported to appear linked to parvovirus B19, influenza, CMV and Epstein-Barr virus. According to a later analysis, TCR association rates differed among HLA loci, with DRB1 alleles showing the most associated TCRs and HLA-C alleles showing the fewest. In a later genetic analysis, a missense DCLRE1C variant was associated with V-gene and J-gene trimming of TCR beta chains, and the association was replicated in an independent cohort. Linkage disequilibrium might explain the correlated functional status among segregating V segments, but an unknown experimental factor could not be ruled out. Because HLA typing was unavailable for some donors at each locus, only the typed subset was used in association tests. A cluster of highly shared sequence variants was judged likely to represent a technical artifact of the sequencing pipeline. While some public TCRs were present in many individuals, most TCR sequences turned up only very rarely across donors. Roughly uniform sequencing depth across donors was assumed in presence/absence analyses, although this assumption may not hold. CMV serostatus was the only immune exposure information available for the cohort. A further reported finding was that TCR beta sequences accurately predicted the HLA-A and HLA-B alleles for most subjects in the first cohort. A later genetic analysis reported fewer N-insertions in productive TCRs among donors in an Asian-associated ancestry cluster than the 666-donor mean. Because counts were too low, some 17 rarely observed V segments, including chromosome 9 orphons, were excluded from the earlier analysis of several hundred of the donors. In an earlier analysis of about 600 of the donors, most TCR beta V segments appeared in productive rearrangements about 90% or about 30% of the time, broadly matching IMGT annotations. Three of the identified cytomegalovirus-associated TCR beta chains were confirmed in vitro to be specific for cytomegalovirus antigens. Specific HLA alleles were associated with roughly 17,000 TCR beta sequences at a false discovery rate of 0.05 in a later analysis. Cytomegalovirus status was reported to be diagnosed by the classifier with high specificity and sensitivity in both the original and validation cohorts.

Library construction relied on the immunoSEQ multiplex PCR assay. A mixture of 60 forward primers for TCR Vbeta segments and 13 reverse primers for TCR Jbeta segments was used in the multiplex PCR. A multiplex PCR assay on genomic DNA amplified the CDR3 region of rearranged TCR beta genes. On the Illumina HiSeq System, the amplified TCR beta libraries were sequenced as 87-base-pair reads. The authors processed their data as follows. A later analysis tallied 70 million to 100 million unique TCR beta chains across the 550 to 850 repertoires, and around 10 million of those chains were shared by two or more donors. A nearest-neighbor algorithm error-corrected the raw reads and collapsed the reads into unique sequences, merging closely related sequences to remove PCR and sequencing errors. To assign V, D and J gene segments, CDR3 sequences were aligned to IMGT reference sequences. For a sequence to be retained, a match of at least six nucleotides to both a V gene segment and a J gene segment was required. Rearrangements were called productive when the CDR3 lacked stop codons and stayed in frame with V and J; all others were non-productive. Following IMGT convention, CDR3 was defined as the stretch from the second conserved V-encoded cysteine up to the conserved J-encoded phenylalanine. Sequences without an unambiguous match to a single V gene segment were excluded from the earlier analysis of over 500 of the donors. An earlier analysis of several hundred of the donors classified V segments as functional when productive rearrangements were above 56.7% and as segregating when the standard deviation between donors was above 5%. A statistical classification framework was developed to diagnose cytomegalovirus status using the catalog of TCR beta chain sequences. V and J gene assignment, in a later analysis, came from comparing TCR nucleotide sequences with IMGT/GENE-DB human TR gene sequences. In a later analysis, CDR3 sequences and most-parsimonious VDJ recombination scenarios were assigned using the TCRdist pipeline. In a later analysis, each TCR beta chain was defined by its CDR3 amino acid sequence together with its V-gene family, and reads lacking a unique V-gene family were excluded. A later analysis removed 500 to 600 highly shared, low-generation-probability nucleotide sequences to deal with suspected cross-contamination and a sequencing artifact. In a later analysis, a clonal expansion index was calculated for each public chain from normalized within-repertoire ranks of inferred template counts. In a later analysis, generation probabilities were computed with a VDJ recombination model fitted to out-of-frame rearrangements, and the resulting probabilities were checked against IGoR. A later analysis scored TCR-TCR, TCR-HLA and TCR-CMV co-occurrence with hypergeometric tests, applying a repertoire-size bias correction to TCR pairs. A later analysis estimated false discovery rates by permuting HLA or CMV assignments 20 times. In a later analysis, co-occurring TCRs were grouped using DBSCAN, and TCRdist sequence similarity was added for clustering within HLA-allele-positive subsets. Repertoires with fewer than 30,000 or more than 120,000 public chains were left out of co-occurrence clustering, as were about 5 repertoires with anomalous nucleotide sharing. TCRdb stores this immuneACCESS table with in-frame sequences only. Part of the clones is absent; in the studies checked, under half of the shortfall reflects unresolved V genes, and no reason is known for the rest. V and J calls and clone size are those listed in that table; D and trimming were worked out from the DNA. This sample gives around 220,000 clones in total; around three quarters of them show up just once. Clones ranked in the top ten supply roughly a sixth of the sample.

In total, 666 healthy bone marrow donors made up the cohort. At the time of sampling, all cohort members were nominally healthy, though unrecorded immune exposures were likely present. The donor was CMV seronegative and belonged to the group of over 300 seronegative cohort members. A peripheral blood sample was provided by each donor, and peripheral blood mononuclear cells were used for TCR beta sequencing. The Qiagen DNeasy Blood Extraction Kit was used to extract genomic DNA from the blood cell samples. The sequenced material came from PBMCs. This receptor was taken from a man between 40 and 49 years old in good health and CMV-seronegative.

The CDR3 protein is CASSPGLWGTRDEQFF. The sequenced DNA is TGTGCCAGCAGCCCGGGTTTGTGGGGGACAAGGGATGAGCAGTTCTTC. The rearranged segments are TRBV7-7 and TRBJ2-1; TRBD1 is possibly the D segment (6 matching bases). CDR3 length: 16 amino acids, cysteine to phenylalanine. Only the CDR3 region is kept as DNA, spanning 48 bases read in frame from base 1. Between the V and J ends, shortened by 5 bases and 8 bases respectively, the junction contains 22 bases. CDR1 and CDR2 are drawn from the germline V gene (reference sequence): SSHAT, FNYEAQ. With the rest looked up from the reference TRBV7-7 and TRBJ2-1 genes rather than sequenced, the full variable domain is GAGVSQSPRYKVTKRGQDVTLRCDPISSHATLYWYQQALGQGPEFLTYFNYEAQPDKSGLPSDRFSAERPEGSISTLTIQRTEQRDSAMYRCASSPGLWGTRDEQFFGPGTRLTVL.